These 12 T cell receptor beta chains originate from one sample sequenced in a study of T cell responses to AZD1222 COVID-19 vaccine. Produced via immunoSEQ multiplex PCR; TCRdb's table is partial and in-frame only. Seen here are about 120,000 clones, about 90% observed once, and the top ten hold about 4.1%. The sequences come from peripheral blood, collected on day 0 of AZD1222 vaccination. These receptors all stem from an adult in good health.

This clone was counted once. J is TRBJ1-5 and V is TRBV2; 7 bases align to TRBD1. Germline-derived CDR1 and CDR2 are SNHLY and FYNNEI. The trim removed 6 bases at V and 3 bases at J, leaving 5 bases unmatched. CDR3 size: 14 residues. The CDR3 nucleotides are TGTGCCAGCAGGAGACAGGGAGCCAATCAGCCCCAGCATTTT. This encodes CASRRQGANQPQHF.

In regard to this clone: One junction end does not reproduce the germline sequence, and a read error may be involved. The CDR3 region is CASSQAGNTIYF. The DNA for the CDR3 is TGTGCCAGCAGTCAAGCGGGAAACACCATATATTTT. The chain joins TRBV3-1 (or the pseudogene TRBV3-2) to TRBJ1-3; no clear D. The CDR3 sequence is 12 residues long. From germline, CDR1 is LGHDT and CDR2 YNNKEL (reference sequence).

The V gene is TRBV30, the J gene TRBJ1-2; 8 bases align to TRBD1. Germline CDR1 GTSNPN, CDR2 SVGIG (reference sequence). The CDR3 loop spans 13 amino acids. Unmatched junction bases numbered 6, after V lost 5 bases and J lost 4 bases. Written as DNA, the CDR3 is TGTGCCTGGGCTACAGGGGGGAGCTATGGCTACACCTTC. Its protein is CAWATGGSYGYTF.

This clone was observed once. V gene TRBV27 combines with J gene TRBJ1-1; a weak D match, TRBD1 (6 bases). CDR3 size: 15 residues. The V gene lost 2 bases and the J gene lost 1 base, with 11 bases spanning the gap. The germline CDR1 and CDR2 sequences are MNHEY and SMNVEV (reference sequence). CDR3 in amino acids: CASSLLGTQNTEAFF. CDR3 bases: TGTGCCAGCAGTTTACTCGGGACACAGAACACTGAAGCTTTCTTT.

The gene calls are TRBV6-6 and TRBJ1-2, with TRBD1 matching over 8 bases. The CDR3 has 16 residues. The V and J ends lost 6 bases and 4 bases, in that order; junction bases with no gene match: 13. Germline assignment: CDR1 MNHNY and CDR2 SVGAGI (reference sequence). The CDR3 region is CASSSRDRGSSYGYTF. The CDR3 DNA reads TGTGCCAGCAGCTCCCGAGACAGGGGATCCTCCTATGGCTACACCTTC.

The rearrangement links TRBV25-1 to TRBJ1-4; D gene uncertain. The CDR3 consists of 15 residues. CDR1 MGHDK and CDR2 SYGVNS come from the germline V gene. Trimming cost V 1 base and J 4 bases, with 10 bases left between them. The CDR3 nucleotides are TGTGCCAGCAGTGAATTGATACAGTATAATGAAAAACTGTTTTTT. Residues: CASSELIQYNEKLFF.

The chain couples TRBV5-1 to TRBJ1-2; TRBD1 agrees at 9 bases. The CDR3 length is 14 residues. V gave up 1 base and J gave up 6 bases; unmatched junction bases: 4. From germline, CDR1 is SGHRS and CDR2 YFSETQ. The CDR3 protein is CASSLPGQGNGYTF. CDR3 coding DNA: TGCGCCAGCAGCTTGCCGGGACAGGGAAATGGCTACACCTTC.

The CDR3 DNA is TGTGCCAGCAGCCGCAAGGACTTTACCCACGAGCAGTACTTC. Amino acids: CASSRKDFTHEQYF. V is TRBV21-1 and J is TRBJ2-7; no check of the table's D call, TRBD2, against the DNA was made. TRBV21-1 is listed as a pseudogene. This CDR3 is 14 amino acids long.

The V call is TRBV7-9, the J call TRBJ1-5; TRBD1 might be the D (5 bases). V was shortened by 5 bases and J by 3 bases, with 17 bases between the two germline ends. CDR1 is SEHNR and CDR2 is FQNEAQ in the germline V gene (reference sequence). This CDR3 comprises 16 residues. The CDR3 spells CASSTSSTALNQPQHF. DNA of the CDR3: TGTGCCAGCAGCACTAGCTCGACAGCTCTCAATCAGCCCCAGCATTTT.

This chain uses TRBV18 with TRBJ1-5, with D maybe TRBD1 (6 bases). The CDR3 totals 13 residues. The germline V gene has CDR1 KGHSH and CDR2 LQKENI. The V end lost 6 bases, the J end lost 3 bases, and 9 bases lay between the germline ends. For the CDR3, the DNA is TGTGCCAGCTCCCGGACAGACAATCAGCCCCAGCATTTT. Protein sequence: CASSRTDNQPQHF.

The chain links TRBV2 to TRBJ1-2; D is uncertain. The CDR3 is 13 amino acids. Trimming stripped 7 bases from V and 2 bases from J, with 11 bases between. The germline V gene has CDR1 SNHLY and CDR2 FYNNEI. The CDR3 bases are TGTGCCAGCACTACCGGACGGAACTATGGCTACACCTTC. It codes for CASTTGRNYGYTF. Combining the CDR3 with reference TRBV2 and TRBJ1-2 gives the whole variable domain EPEVTQTPSHQVTQMGQEVILRCVPISNHLYFYWYRQILGQKVEFLVSFYNNEISEKSEIFDDQFSVERPDGSNFTLKIRSTKLEDSAMYFCASTTGRNYGYTFGSGTRLTVV.

The V and J genes are TRBV19 and TRBJ1-1; D may be TRBD1 (6 bases). There are 16 residues in the CDR3. CDR1 is LNHDA, CDR2 SQIVND, per germline (reference sequence). The germline V and J ends were trimmed by 3 bases and 1 base, with 15 bases remaining between them. DNA of the CDR3: TGTGCCAGTAGTATGGTTTCTACAGGGAGGAACACTGAAGCTTTCTTT. It is translated as CASSMVSTGRNTEAFF.